This T cell receptor (beta chain) stems from a study of cytomegalovirus exposure and HLA in healthy donors. The PCR ran on 60 Vbeta and 13 Jbeta primers. Original handling: As a later analysis found, there were 70 million to 100 million unique TCR beta chains, of which some 10 million were shared. The repertoire was sequenced with immunoSEQ multiplex PCR; TCRdb's copy has only in-frame clones and lacks some. V, J and clone size were drawn from that table, and D and trimming were deduced from the DNA. The sample shows 130,000 or so clones, approximately 74% of them seen only once. The study's findings and limits: HLA restriction was apparent for most CMV-associated TCR beta chains in a later analysis. Investigators reported approximately 150 TCR beta chains as tied to cytomegalovirus. Trimming of TCR beta V- and J-genes showed a link, identified in a later analysis, to a missense DCLRE1C variant.

In the case of this clone: Antigen unknown.

J gave up 6 bases and V 6 bases, and 12 bases lay outside the gene matches. This CDR3 has 15 amino acids. Germline assignment: CDR1 MDHEN and CDR2 SYDVKM. The source of this sequence is a man in his forties in good health and CMV-seropositive. The sample consisted of PBMCs. This chain connects TRBV28 to TRBJ1-2; 8 nucleotides align to TRBD1. As DNA, the CDR3 is TGTGCCAGCAGCATGGGAGGACAGGGATATAATGGCTACACCTTC. It is translated as CASSMGGQGYNGYTF.